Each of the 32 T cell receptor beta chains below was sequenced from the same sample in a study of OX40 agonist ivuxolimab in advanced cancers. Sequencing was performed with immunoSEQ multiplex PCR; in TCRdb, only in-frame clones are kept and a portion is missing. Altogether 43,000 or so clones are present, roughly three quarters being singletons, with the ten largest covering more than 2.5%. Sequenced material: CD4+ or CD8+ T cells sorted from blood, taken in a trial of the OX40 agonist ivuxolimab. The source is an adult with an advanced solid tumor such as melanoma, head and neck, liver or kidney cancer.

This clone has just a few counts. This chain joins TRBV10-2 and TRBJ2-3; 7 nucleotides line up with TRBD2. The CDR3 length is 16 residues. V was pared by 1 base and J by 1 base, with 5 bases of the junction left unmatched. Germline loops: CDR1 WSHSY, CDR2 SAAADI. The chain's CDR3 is CASSEYGAGRTDTQYF. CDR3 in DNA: TGCGCCAGCAGTGAGTACGGAGCGGGACGCACAGATACGCAGTATTTT.

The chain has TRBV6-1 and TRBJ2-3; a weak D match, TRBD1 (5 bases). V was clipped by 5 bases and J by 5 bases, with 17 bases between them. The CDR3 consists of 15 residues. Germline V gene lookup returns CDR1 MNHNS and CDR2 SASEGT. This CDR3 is CASSSMDTYGDTQYF. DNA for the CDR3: TGTGCCAGCAGTTCCATGGACACCTACGGAGATACGCAGTATTTT.

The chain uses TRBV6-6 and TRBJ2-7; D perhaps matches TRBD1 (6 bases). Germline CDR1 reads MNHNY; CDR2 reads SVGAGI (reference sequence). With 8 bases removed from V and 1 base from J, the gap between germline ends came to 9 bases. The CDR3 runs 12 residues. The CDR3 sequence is CASGGQSYEQYF. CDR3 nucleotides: TGTGCCAGCGGAGGACAGTCCTACGAGCAGTACTTC.

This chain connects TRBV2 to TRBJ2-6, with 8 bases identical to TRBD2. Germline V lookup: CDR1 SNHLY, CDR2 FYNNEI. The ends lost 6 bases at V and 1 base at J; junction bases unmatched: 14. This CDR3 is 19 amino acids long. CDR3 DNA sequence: TGTGCCAGCAGCCGCCAAGGGCGGGAGGTTGTATCTGGGGCCAACGTCCTGACTTTC. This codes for CASSRQGREVVSGANVLTF.

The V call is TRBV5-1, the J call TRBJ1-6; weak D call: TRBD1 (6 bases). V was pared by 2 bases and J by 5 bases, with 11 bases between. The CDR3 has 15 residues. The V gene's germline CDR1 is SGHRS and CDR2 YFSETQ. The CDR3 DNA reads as TGCGCCAGCAGCTTCTGGGCAGGGGATAATTCACCCCTCCACTTT. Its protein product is CASSFWAGDNSPLHF. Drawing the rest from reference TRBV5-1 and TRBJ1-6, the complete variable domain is KAGVTQTPRYLIKTRGQQVTLSCSPISGHRSVSWYQQTPGQGLQFLFEYFSETQRNKGNFPGRFSGRQFSNSRSEMNVSTLELGDSALYLCASSFWAGDNSPLHFGNGTRLTVT.

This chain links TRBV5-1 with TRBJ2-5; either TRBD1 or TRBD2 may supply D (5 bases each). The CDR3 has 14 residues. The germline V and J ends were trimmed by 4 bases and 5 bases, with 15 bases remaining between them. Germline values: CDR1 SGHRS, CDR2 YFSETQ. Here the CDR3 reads CASSIGTGRETQYF. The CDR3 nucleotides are TGCGCCAGCAGCATCGGGACGGGCAGGGAGACCCAGTACTTC. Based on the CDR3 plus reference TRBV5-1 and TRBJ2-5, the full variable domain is KAGVTQTPRYLIKTRGQQVTLSCSPISGHRSVSWYQQTPGQGLQFLFEYFSETQRNKGNFPGRFSGRQFSNSRSEMNVSTLELGDSALYLCASSIGTGRETQYFGPGTRLLVL.

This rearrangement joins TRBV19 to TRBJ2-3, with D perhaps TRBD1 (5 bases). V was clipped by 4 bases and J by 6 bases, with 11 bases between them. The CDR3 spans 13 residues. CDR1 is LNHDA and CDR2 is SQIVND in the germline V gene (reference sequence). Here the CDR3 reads CASSTRYRDTQYF. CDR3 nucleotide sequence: TGTGCCAGTAGTACCAGATACAGGGATACGCAGTATTTT.

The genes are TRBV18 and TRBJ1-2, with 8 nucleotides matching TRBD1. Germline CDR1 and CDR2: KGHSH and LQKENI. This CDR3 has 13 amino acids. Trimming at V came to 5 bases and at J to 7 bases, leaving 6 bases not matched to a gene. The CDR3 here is CASSTDRGGGYTF. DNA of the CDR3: TGTGCCAGCTCAACTGACAGGGGCGGTGGCTACACCTTC. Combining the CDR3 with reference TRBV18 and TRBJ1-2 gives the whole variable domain NAGVMQNPRHLVRRRGQEARLRCSPMKGHSHVYWYRQLPEEGLKFMVYLQKENIIDESGMPKERFSAEFPKEGPSILRIQQVVRGDSAAYFCASSTDRGGGYTFGSGTRLTVV.

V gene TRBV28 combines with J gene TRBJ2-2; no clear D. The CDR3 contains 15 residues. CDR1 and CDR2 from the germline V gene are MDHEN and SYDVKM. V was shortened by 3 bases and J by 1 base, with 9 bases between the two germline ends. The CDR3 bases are TGTGCCAGCAGTTTGTCACTAATGAACACCGGGGAGCTGTTTTTT. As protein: CASSLSLMNTGELFF.

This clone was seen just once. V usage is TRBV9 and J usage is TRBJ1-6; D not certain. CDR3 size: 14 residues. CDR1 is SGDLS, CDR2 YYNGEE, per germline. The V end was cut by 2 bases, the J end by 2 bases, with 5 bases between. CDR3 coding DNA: TGTGCCAGCAGCGTGCGTCCCTATAATTCACCCCTCCACTTT. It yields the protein CASSVRPYNSPLHF.

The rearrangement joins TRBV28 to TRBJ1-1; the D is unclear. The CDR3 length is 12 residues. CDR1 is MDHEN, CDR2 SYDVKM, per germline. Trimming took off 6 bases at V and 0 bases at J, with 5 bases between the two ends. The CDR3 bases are TGTGCCAGCAGGCTGGTGAACACTGAAGCTTTCTTT. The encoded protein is CASRLVNTEAFF.

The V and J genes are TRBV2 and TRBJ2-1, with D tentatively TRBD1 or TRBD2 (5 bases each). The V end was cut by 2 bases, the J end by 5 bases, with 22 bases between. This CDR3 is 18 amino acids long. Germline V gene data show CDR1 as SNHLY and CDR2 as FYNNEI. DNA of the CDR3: TGTGCCAGCAGTGAATCGGGCCCGGAGGCAGGGATTAACAATGAGCAGTTCTTC. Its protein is CASSESGPEAGINNEQFF. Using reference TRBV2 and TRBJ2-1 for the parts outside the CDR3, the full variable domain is EPEVTQTPSHQVTQMGQEVILRCVPISNHLYFYWYRQILGQKVEFLVSFYNNEISEKSEIFDDQFSVERPDGSNFTLKIRSTKLEDSAMYFCASSESGPEAGINNEQFFGPGTRLTVL.

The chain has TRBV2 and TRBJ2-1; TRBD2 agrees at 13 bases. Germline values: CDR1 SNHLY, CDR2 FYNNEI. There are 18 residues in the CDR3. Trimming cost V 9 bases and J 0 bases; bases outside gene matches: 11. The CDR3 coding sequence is TGTGCCAGTGCGGGACTAGCGGGAACCGCGAGCTCCTACAATGAGCAGTTCTTC. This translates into CASAGLAGTASSYNEQFF. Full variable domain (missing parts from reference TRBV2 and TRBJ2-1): EPEVTQTPSHQVTQMGQEVILRCVPISNHLYFYWYRQILGQKVEFLVSFYNNEISEKSEIFDDQFSVERPDGSNFTLKIRSTKLEDSAMYFCASAGLAGTASSYNEQFFGPGTRLTVL.

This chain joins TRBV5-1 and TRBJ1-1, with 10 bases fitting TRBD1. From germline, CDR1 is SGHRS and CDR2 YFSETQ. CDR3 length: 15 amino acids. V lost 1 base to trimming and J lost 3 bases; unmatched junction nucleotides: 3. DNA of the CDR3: TGCGCCAGCAGCTTGTTTGGGACAGGGGACACTGAAGCTTTCTTT. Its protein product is CASSLFGTGDTEAFF. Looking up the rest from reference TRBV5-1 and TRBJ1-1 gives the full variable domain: KAGVTQTPRYLIKTRGQQVTLSCSPISGHRSVSWYQQTPGQGLQFLFEYFSETQRNKGNFPGRFSGRQFSNSRSEMNVSTLELGDSALYLCASSLFGTGDTEAFFGQGTRLTVV.

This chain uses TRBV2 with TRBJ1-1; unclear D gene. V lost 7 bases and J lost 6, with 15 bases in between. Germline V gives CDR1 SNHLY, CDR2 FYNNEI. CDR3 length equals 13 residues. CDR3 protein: CASKRGFDAEAFF. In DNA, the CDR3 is TGTGCCAGCAAGCGGGGATTTGACGCTGAAGCTTTCTTT.

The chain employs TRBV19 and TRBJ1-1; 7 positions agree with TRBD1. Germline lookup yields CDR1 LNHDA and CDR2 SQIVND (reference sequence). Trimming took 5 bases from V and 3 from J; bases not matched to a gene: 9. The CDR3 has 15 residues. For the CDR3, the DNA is TGTGCCAGTAGTGCCGAGACAGGGACCGACACTGAAGCTTTCTTT. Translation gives CASSAETGTDTEAFF. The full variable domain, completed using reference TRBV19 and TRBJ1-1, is DGGITQSPKYLFRKEGQNVTLSCEQNLNHDAMYWYRQDPGQGLRLIYYSQIVNDFQKGDIAEGYSVSREKKESFPLTVTSAQKNPTAFYLCASSAETGTDTEAFFGQGTRLTVV.

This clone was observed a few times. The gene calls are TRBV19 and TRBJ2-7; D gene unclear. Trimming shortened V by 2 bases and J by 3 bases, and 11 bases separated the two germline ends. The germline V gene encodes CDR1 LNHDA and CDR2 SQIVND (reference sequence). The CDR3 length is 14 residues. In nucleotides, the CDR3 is TGTGCCAGTAGTATATACGGAAGGATCTACGAGCAGTACTTC. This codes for CASSIYGRIYEQYF.

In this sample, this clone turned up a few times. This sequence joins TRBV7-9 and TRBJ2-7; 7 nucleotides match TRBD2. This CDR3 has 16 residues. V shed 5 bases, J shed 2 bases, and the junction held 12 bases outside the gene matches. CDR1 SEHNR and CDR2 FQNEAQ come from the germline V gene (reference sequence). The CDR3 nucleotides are TGTGCCAGCAGCCCCCTGAGCGGGACTAAAACCTACGAGCAGTACTTC. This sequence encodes CASSPLSGTKTYEQYF.

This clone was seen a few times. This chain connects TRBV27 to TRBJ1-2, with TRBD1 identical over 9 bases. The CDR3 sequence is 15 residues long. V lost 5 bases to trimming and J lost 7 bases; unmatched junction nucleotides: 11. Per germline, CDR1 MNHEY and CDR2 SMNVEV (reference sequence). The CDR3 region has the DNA TGTGCCAGCAGTAAACAGGGGGCTGCGTCTGGTGGCTACACCTTC. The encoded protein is CASSKQGAASGGYTF.

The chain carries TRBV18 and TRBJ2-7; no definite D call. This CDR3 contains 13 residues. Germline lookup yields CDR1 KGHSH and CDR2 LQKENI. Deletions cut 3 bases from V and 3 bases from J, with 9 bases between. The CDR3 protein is CASSPARLYEQYF. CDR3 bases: TGTGCCAGCTCACCGGCCAGACTCTACGAGCAGTACTTC.

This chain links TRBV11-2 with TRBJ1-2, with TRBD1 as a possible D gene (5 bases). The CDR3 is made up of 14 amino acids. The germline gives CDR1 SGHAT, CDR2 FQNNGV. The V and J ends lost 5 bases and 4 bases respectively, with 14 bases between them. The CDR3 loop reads CASSPDSVTYGYTF. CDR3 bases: TGTGCCAGCAGCCCCGACAGCGTAACCTATGGCTACACCTTC. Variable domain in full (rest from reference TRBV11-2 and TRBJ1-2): EAGVAQSPRYKIIEKRQSVAFWCNPISGHATLYWYQQILGQGPKLLIQFQNNGVVDDSQLPKDRFSAERLKGVDSTLKIQPAKLEDSAVYLCASSPDSVTYGYTFGSGTRLTVV.

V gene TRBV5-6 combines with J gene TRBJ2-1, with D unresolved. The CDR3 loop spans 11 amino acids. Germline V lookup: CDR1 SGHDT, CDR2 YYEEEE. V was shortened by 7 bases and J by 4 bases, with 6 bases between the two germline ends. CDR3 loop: CASGRYNEQFF. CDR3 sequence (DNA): TGTGCCAGCGGGCGATACAATGAGCAGTTCTTC.

This CDR3 is CSATHSDEQYF. CDR3 sequence (DNA): TGCAGTGCTACCCATAGTGACGAGCAGTACTTC. The chain recombines TRBV20-1 with TRBJ2-7; D is ambiguous. The CDR3 contains 11 residues. From germline, CDR1 is DFQATT and CDR2 SNEGSKA (reference sequence). Trimming removed 4 bases from V and 5 bases from J, with 9 bases in between.

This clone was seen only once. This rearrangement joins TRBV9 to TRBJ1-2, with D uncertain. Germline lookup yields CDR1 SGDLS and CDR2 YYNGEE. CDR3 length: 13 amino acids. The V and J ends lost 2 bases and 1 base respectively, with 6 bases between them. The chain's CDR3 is CASSVQDNYGYTF. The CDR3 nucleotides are TGTGCCAGCAGCGTTCAGGATAACTATGGCTACACCTTC.

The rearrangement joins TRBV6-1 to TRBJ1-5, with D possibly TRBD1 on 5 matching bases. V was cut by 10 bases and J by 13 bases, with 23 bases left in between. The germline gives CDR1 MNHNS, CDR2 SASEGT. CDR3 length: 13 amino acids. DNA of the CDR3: TGTGCCACCTACTCCAGGCTGCAGGGTAGGCAGCATTTT. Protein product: CATYSRLQGRQHF.

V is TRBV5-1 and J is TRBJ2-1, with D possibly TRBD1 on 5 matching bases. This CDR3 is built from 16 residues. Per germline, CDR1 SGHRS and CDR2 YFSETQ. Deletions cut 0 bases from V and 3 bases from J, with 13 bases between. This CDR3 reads CASSLEPGSRYNEQFF. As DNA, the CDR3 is TGCGCCAGCAGCTTGGAGCCAGGGTCACGCTACAATGAGCAGTTCTTC. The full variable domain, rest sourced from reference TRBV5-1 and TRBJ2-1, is KAGVTQTPRYLIKTRGQQVTLSCSPISGHRSVSWYQQTPGQGLQFLFEYFSETQRNKGNFPGRFSGRQFSNSRSEMNVSTLELGDSALYLCASSLEPGSRYNEQFFGPGTRLTVL.

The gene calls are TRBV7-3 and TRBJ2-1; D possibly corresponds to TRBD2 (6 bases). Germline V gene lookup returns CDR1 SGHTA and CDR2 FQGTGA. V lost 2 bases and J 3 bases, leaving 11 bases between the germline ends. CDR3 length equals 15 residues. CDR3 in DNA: TGTGCCAGCAGCTTAGACCCGGGAGACTACAATGAGCAGTTCTTC. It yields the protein CASSLDPGDYNEQFF.

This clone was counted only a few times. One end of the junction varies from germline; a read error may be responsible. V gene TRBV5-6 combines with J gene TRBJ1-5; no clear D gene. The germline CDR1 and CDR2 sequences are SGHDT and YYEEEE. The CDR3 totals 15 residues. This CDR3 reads CASSWRAISDQPQHF. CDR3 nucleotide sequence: TGTGCCAGCAGCTGGCGGGCGATTAGCGATCAGCCCCAGCATTTT.

CDR3 region: CASSEAVAGFNEQFF. CDR3 nucleotide sequence: TGTGCCAGCAGCGAGGCGGTAGCGGGATTCAATGAGCAGTTCTTC. This rearrangement joins TRBV5-4 to TRBJ2-1, with 8 bases lining up with TRBD2. Germline assignment: CDR1 SGHNT and CDR2 YYREEE (reference sequence). V shed 4 bases, J shed 6 bases, and the junction held 9 bases outside the gene matches. This CDR3 region has 15 residues. Full variable domain (missing parts from reference TRBV5-4 and TRBJ2-1): ETGVTQSPTHLIKTRGQQVTLRCSSQSGHNTVSWYQQALGQGPQFIFQYYREEENGRGNFPPRFSGLQFPNYSSELNVNALELDDSALYLCASSEAVAGFNEQFFGPGTRLTVL.

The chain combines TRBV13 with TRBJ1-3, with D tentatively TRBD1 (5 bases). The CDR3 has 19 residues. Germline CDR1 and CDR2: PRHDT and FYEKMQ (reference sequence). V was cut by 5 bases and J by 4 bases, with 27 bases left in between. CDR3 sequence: CASSLLDRRTTLRGNTIYF. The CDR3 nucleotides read TGTGCCAGCAGCCTCCTCGACAGACGAACTACCCTCCGGGGAAACACCATATATTTT.

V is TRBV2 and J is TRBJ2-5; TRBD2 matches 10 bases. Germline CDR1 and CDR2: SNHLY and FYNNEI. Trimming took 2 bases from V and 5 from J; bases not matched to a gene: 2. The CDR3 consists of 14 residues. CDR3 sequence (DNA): TGTGCCAGCAGTGAACTAGCGGGAGAGGAGACCCAGTACTTC. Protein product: CASSELAGEETQYF.

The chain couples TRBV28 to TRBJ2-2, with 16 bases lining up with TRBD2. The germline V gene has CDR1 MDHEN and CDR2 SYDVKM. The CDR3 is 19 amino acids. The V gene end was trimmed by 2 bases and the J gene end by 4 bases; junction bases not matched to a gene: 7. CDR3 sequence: CASSLPGLAGGRGTGELFF. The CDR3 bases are TGTGCCAGCAGTTTACCGGGACTAGCGGGAGGGCGAGGCACCGGGGAGCTGTTTTTT.